Below are 20 T cell receptor beta chains sequenced from a single sample in a study of cytomegalovirus exposure and HLA in healthy donors. Primers included in the PCR were 60 Vbeta and 13 Jbeta primers. Profiling relied on immunoSEQ multiplex PCR, and the TCRdb table lists in-frame clones only, not all of them. The sample contains 150,000 to 200,000 clones, around 80% of which appear only once. The sequenced sample was PBMCs. These receptors were collected from a girl aged 10 to 17 in good health and CMV-seropositive.

The V and J genes are TRBV30 and TRBJ1-5, with D possibly matching TRBD1 (5 bases). V shed 4 bases and J shed 3 bases, with 16 bases lying between them. CDR1 and CDR2 (germline): GTSNPN, SVGIG (reference sequence). This CDR3 contains 15 residues. The CDR3 DNA reads as TGTGCCTGGACAAGTAGGGGTACCATCAATCAGCCCCAGCATTTT. It yields the protein CAWTSRGTINQPQHF.

CDR3 nucleotides: TGTGCCAGCAGTTTTAATGGCGGGGGGGCCTTGGTCGGGGAGCTGTTTTTT. This translates into CASSFNGGGALVGELFF. The chain is built from TRBV28 and TRBJ2-2; 9 nucleotides agree with TRBD2. Trimming removed 3 bases from V and 7 bases from J; junction bases left unmatched: 12. Per germline, CDR1 MDHEN and CDR2 SYDVKM. The CDR3 consists of 17 residues.

V usage is TRBV9 and J usage is TRBJ2-3; 9 bases are shared with TRBD2. Germline-derived CDR1 and CDR2 are SGDLS and YYNGEE. The CDR3 is made up of 17 amino acids. J gave up 0 bases and V 2 bases, and 7 bases lay outside the gene matches. The CDR3 coding sequence is TGTGCCAGCAGCGTTGGGCGGGAGGGCGGTAGCACAGATACGCAGTATTTT. This translates into CASSVGREGGSTDTQYF.

The CDR3 protein is CASSPVSRNYGYTF. The CDR3 nucleotides read TGTGCCAGCTCACCAGTGTCCAGGAACTATGGCTACACCTTC. This sequence joins TRBV18 and TRBJ1-2; no firm D call. The V gene's germline CDR1 is KGHSH and CDR2 LQKENI. The germline V and J ends were trimmed by 2 bases and 2 bases, with 9 bases remaining between them. CDR3 length: 14 amino acids. The variable domain in full, with the rest retrieved from reference TRBV18 and TRBJ1-2, is NAGVMQNPRHLVRRRGQEARLRCSPMKGHSHVYWYRQLPEEGLKFMVYLQKENIIDESGMPKERFSAEFPKEGPSILRIQQVVRGDSAAYFCASSPVSRNYGYTFGSGTRLTVV.

This clone was detected a few times. The chain joins TRBV2 to TRBJ1-1, with 10 bases matching TRBD1. Germline V lookup: CDR1 SNHLY, CDR2 FYNNEI. With V trimmed by 1 base and J by 1 base, 0 bases remained unmatched. This CDR3 is 15 amino acids long. As DNA, the CDR3 is TGTGCCAGCAGTGAAGGGACAGGGGGGAACACTGAAGCTTTCTTT. Protein: CASSEGTGGNTEAFF.

This chain uses TRBV5-1 with TRBJ2-5; 7 bases align to TRBD1. J lost 2 bases, V lost 4 bases, and 5 bases had no gene match. Germline V CDR1 and CDR2: SGHRS, YFSETQ. The CDR3 runs to 14 residues. The DNA for the CDR3 is TGCGCCAGCAGCCTAGGGACAGTGCAAGAGACCCAGTACTTC. Protein product: CASSLGTVQETQYF.

The CDR3 spells CASSGYRGRGEQFF. CDR3 DNA: TGTGCCAGCAGCGGCTACAGGGGGCGCGGTGAGCAGTTCTTC. The chain uses TRBV9 and TRBJ2-1; 9 positions agree with TRBD1. V lost 3 bases and J lost 9; bases outside the gene matches: 7. The CDR3 spans 14 residues. CDR1 and CDR2 from the germline V gene are SGDLS and YYNGEE. The full variable domain, with the rest looked up from reference TRBV9 and TRBJ2-1, is DSGVTQTPKHLITATGQRVTLRCSPRSGDLSVYWYQQSLDQGLQFLIQYYNGEERAKGNILERFSAQQFPDLHSELNLSSLELGDSALYFCASSGYRGRGEQFFGPGTRLTVL.

The genes are TRBV4-1 and TRBJ2-2, with TRBD2 matching 10 bases. This CDR3 region has 17 residues. The junction had 6 bases not matched to a gene; V was cut back by 3 bases and J by 2 bases. Germline-derived CDR1 and CDR2 are MGHRA and YSYEKL. CDR3 sequence: CASSHRSSGSNTGELFF. CDR3 in DNA: TGCGCCAGCAGCCACCGGTCTAGCGGGAGTAACACCGGGGAGCTGTTTTTT.

This chain uses TRBV5-1 with TRBJ2-7; D not resolved. CDR1 is SGHRS and CDR2 is YFSETQ in the germline V gene. The CDR3 spans 18 residues. V was pared by 4 bases and J by 0 bases, with 23 bases between. CDR3 residues: CASSLGPTQTTYSYEQYF. The CDR3 bases are TGCGCCAGCAGCCTTGGTCCCACCCAGACGACTTACTCCTACGAGCAGTACTTC.

This chain connects TRBV2 to TRBJ2-3; 7 nucleotides align to TRBD2. Germline values: CDR1 SNHLY, CDR2 FYNNEI. The CDR3 contains 11 residues. V shed 6 bases, J shed 6 bases, and the junction held 0 bases outside the gene matches. The CDR3: CASRGGDTQYF. CDR3 sequence (DNA): TGTGCCAGCAGGGGGGGGGATACGCAGTATTTT.

The genes are TRBV4-3 and TRBJ1-2; 8 bases are a match to TRBD1. The germline V gene has CDR1 LGHNA and CDR2 YSLEER. The CDR3 length is 15 residues. The trim removed 0 bases at V and 3 bases at J, leaving 3 bases unmatched. The CDR3 protein is CASSQEPGGYYGYTF. CDR3 sequence (DNA): TGCGCCAGCAGCCAAGAACCAGGGGGCTACTATGGCTACACCTTC.

V usage is TRBV14 and J usage is TRBJ2-3, with 7 positions matching TRBD1. V lost 4 bases to trimming and J lost 5 bases; unmatched junction nucleotides: 6. CDR1 and CDR2 from the germline V gene are SGHDN and FVKESK. The CDR3 is 14 residues long. The CDR3 loop reads CASSPGQAGDTQYF. For the CDR3, the DNA is TGTGCCAGCAGCCCCGGACAGGCTGGAGATACGCAGTATTTT. The full variable domain, completed using reference TRBV14 and TRBJ2-3, is EAGVTQFPSHSVIEKGQTVTLRCDPISGHDNLYWYRRVMGKEIKFLLHFVKESKQDESGMPNNRFLAERTGGTYSTLKVQPAELEDSGVYFCASSPGQAGDTQYFGPGTRLTVL.

The chain combines TRBV19 with TRBJ1-5, with 9 bases fitting TRBD1. This CDR3 comprises 15 residues. Trimming took 9 bases from V and 8 from J; bases not matched to a gene: 14. Per germline, CDR1 LNHDA and CDR2 SQIVND (reference sequence). CDR3 protein: CASLLAGTGPKPQHF. In DNA, the CDR3 is TGTGCCAGCCTATTAGCCGGGACAGGGCCGAAGCCCCAGCATTTT.

This sequence joins TRBV29-1 and TRBJ2-3, with D perhaps matching TRBD1 (6 bases). V lost 6 bases and J 2 bases, leaving 15 bases between the germline ends. Germline assignment: CDR1 SQVTM and CDR2 ANQGSEA. The CDR3 extends over 14 amino acids. The CDR3 is CSVERDTNTDTQYF. The CDR3 coding sequence is TGCAGCGTGGAGAGGGACACCAACACAGATACGCAGTATTTT.

This chain links TRBV29-1 with TRBJ1-1; possible D gene TRBD1, 5 bases. The V and J ends lost 6 bases and 9 bases respectively, with 14 bases between them. CDR3 length equals 11 residues. Germline values: CDR1 SQVTM, CDR2 ANQGSEA. The CDR3 DNA reads TGCAGCGTCACCCGGACACTTAAAGCTTTCTTT. It translates to CSVTRTLKAFF.

The gene calls are TRBV5-3 and TRBJ1-2; D perhaps matches TRBD1 (6 bases). TRBV5-3 is an open reading frame, and its role is uncertain. V lost 4 bases and J 8 bases, leaving 24 bases between the germline ends. CDR3 size: 16 residues. The DNA of the CDR3 is TGTGCCAGAAGCGCACCGCTGTTAGGGCAGGGGAACGGCTACACCTTC. It is translated as CARSAPLLGQGNGYTF.

V usage is TRBV27 and J usage is TRBJ1-1; tentatively, D is TRBD1 (5 bases). The CDR3 spans 18 residues. Germline V gene data show CDR1 as MNHEY and CDR2 as SMNVEV (reference sequence). The V and J ends lost 2 bases and 1 base respectively, with 20 bases between them. The DNA for the CDR3 is TGTGCCAGCAGTTTAATTCGGTCGGGGGTCGGGGGGAACACTGAAGCTTTCTTT. Its protein is CASSLIRSGVGGNTEAFF.

This clone was detected only once. This chain connects TRBV11-3 to TRBJ2-1, with TRBD1 identical over 10 bases. This CDR3 is 15 amino acids long. Germline trimming cut 5 bases from V and 5 bases from J; bases unmatched to any gene: 6. Germline V lookup: CDR1 SGHNT, CDR2 YENEEA. The DNA of the CDR3 is TGTGCCAGCAGCCGGGGACAGGGGACGGACAATGAGCAGTTCTTC. Its protein product is CASSRGQGTDNEQFF. Variable domain in full (rest from reference TRBV11-3 and TRBJ2-1): EAGVVQSPRYKIIEKKQPVAFWCNPISGHNTLYWYLQNLGQGPELLIRYENEEAVDDSQLPKDRFSAERLKGVDSTLKIQPAELGDSAVYLCASSRGQGTDNEQFFGPGTRLTVL.

This chain joins TRBV14 and TRBJ1-5; 10 bases are a match to TRBD1. Germline V gene lookup returns CDR1 SGHDN and CDR2 FVKESK. V was pared by 4 bases and J by 0 bases, with 15 bases of the junction left unmatched. The CDR3 sequence is 20 residues long. The CDR3 coding sequence is TGTGCCAGCAGCCCCCTCGACAGGGGGCAGCGGCGTTATAGCAATCAGCCCCAGCATTTT. As protein: CASSPLDRGQRRYSNQPQHF.

The chain employs TRBV4-1 and TRBJ2-7; the match to TRBD1 covers 7 bases. The length of the CDR3 is 15 residues. J gave up 0 bases and V 4 bases, and 6 bases lay outside the gene matches. Germline assignment: CDR1 MGHRA and CDR2 YSYEKL. CDR3 nucleotide sequence: TGCGCCAGCAGCCCAGGACAGGAGAGCTCCTACGAGCAGTACTTC. Translating it yields CASSPGQESSYEQYF.